The TCR beta chain under discussion was sequenced for a study of T cell repertoires in cytomegalovirus infection. The ends were cut back, 6 bases at V and 8 bases at J, with 17 bases in the middle. The CDR3 extends over 14 amino acids. CDR1 SEHNR and CDR2 FQNEAQ come from the germline V gene (reference sequence). TCRdb processed the reads anew with MiXCR; each CDR3 protein has one entry. The table lists roughly 320,000 distinct CDR3 sequences, about 9.1% of them singletons. Regarding the study as a whole: Summed public TCR beta family frequency identified CMV carriers bearing the relevant HLA. HLA-C-restricted, CMV-specific TCR beta clonotypes were dominant ex vivo.

This clonotype was seen at least ten times. Its specificity is unknown. Sequencing was performed on PBMCs. V and J are TRBV7-9 and TRBJ2-1, with D possibly matching TRBD1 (5 bases). The clonotype originates from a human donor in good health (CMV status not recorded). Some clones in this sample may be carry-over from other donors' samples. CDR3 loop: CASSRQYAWDEQFF. Written as DNA, the CDR3 is TGTGCCAGCAGTAGACAGTACGCCTGGGATGAGCAGTTCTTC. Full variable domain (missing parts from reference TRBV7-9 and TRBJ2-1): DTGVSQNPRHKITKRGQNVTFRCDPISEHNRLYWYRQTLGQGPEFLTYFQNEAQLEKSRLLSDRFSAERPKGSFSTLEIQRTEQGDSAMYLCASSRQYAWDEQFFGPGTRLTVL.